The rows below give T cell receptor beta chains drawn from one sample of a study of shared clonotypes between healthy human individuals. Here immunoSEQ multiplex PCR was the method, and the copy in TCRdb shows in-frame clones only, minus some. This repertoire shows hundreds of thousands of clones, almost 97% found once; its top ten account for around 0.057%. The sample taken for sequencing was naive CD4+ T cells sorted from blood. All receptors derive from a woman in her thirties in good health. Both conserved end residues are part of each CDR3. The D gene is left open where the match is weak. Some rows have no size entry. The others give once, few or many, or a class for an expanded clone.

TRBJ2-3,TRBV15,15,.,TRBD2,CATSRLTSGSDTQYF,TGTGCCACCAGCAGGCTGACTAGCGGGAGTGATACGCAGTATTTT
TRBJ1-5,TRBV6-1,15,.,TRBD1,CASSLAGTEHQPQHF,TGTGCCAGCAGTCTAGCCGGGACAGAACATCAGCCCCAGCATTTT
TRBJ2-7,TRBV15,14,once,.,CATSRDGQSYEQYF,TGTGCCACCAGCAGAGATGGACAGTCCTACGAGCAGTACTTC
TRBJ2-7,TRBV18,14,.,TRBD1,CASSPGQGSYEQYF,TGTGCCAGCTCACCGGGACAGGGATCCTACGAGCAGTACTTC
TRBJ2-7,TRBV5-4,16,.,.,CASSRRLDNTLREQYF,TGTGCCAGCAGCCGGAGACTAGATAACACCCTTCGGGAGCAGTACTTC
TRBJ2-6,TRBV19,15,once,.,CASRGLRSGANVLTF,TGTGCCAGTAGGGGGTTGAGGTCTGGGGCCAACGTCCTGACTTTC
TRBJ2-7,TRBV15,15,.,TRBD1,CATSREWDRGDEQYF,TGTGCCACCAGCAGAGAATGGGACAGGGGCGACGAGCAGTACTTC
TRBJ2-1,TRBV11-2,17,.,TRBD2,CASSFREGSGGYNEQFF,TGTGCCAGCAGCTTTAGGGAGGGTAGCGGGGGCTACAATGAGCAGTTCTTC
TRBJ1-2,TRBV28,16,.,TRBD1,CASRLSTGLANYGYTF,TGTGCCAGCAGACTCTCGACAGGGTTAGCTAACTATGGCTACACCTTC
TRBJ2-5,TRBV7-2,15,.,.,CASSLGVRLQETQYF,TGTGCCAGCAGCTTAGGGGTTAGGCTTCAAGAGACCCAGTACTTC
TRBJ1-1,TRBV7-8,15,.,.,CASIPWGLGETEAFF,TGTGCCAGCATTCCATGGGGGTTGGGGGAGACTGAAGCTTTCTTT
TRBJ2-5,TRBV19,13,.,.,CATGVVEEETQYF,TGTGCAACTGGGGTGGTTGAGGAAGAGACCCAGTACTTC
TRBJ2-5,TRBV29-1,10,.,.,CSVGSETQYF,TGCAGCGTTGGATCCGAAACCCAGTACTTC
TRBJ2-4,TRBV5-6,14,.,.,CASSLSGAKNIQYF,TGTGCCAGCAGCTTGAGTGGGGCCAAAAACATTCAGTACTTC
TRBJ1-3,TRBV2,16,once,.,CASSEALRSSGNTIYF,TGTGCCAGCAGTGAAGCGCTTCGCAGCTCTGGAAACACCATATATTTT
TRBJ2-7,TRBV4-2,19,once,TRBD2,CASSQDHPGLAGRPYEQYF,TGTGCCAGCAGCCAAGACCATCCGGGACTAGCGGGACGACCCTACGAGCAGTACTTC
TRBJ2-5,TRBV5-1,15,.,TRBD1,CASAPGQGASETQYF,TGCGCCAGCGCCCCGGGACAGGGGGCATCAGAGACCCAGTACTTC
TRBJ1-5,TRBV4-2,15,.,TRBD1,CASSQTDRDNQPQHF,TGTGCCAGCAGCCAGACAGACAGGGATAATCAGCCCCAGCATTTT
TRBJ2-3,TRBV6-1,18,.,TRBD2,CASSGPGTSGDNTDTQYF,TGTGCCAGCAGTGGACCCGGGACTAGCGGGGACAACACAGATACGCAGTATTTT
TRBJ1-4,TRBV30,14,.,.,CAWSLPGTNEKLFF,TGTGCCTGGAGTCTGCCAGGGACAAATGAAAAACTGTTTTTT
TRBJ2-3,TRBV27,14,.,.,CASSLVQSTDTQYF,TGTGCCAGCAGTTTAGTACAGAGCACAGATACGCAGTATTTT
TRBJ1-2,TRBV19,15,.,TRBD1,CASSKGTGENYGYTF,TGTGCCAGTAGTAAGGGGACAGGGGAGAACTATGGCTACACCTTC
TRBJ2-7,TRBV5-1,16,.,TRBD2,CASSSTLAGGTYEQYF,TGCGCCAGCAGCTCCACCCTAGCGGGAGGAACCTACGAGCAGTACTTC
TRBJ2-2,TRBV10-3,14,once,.,CAISGTPNTGELFF,TGTGCCATCTCCGGGACACCGAACACCGGGGAGCTGTTTTTT
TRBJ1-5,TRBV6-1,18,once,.,CASSEAVLGAMNNQPQHF,TGTGCCAGCAGTGAAGCGGTCTTAGGGGCGATGAACAATCAGCCCCAGCATTTT